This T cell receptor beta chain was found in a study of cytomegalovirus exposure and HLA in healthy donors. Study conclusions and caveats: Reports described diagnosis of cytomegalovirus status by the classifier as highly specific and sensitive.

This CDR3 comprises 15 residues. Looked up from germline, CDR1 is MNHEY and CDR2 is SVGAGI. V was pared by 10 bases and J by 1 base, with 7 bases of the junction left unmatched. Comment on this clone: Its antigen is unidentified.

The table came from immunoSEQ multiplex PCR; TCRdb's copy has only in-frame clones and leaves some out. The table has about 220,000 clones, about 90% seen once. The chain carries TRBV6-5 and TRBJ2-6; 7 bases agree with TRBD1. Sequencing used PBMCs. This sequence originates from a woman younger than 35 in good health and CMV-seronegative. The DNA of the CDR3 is TGTGCCATCGGGGCAGGGGGATCTGGGGCCAACGTCCTGACTTTC. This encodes CAIGAGGSGANVLTF.